Shown below are 21 T cell receptor beta chains from a single sample sequenced in a study of blood T cell repertoires in COVID-19 (dated by TCRdb to 2020 to 2022). Library method: the immunoSEQ multiplex PCR assay. TCRdb holds this immuneACCESS table with in-frame rearrangements only. Some clones are missing; in checked studies, unresolved V genes explain under half, and the rest has no known cause. Within this sample are roughly 150,000 clones, with more than 85% of them counted one time only. Clones ranked in the top ten supply approximately 5.4% of the sample. The specimen sequenced was peripheral blood. These receptors were obtained from a human donor in a cohort sampled during active COVID-19.

This chain connects TRBV9 to TRBJ2-1, with 7 bases that match TRBD2. From germline, CDR1 is SGDLS and CDR2 YYNGEE. V lost 1 base and J lost 3; bases outside the gene matches: 7. The length of the CDR3 is 16 residues. CDR3 sequence (DNA): TGTGCCAGCAGCGTATCGGTGGGGGGGGACTACAATGAGCAGTTCTTC. Residues: CASSVSVGGDYNEQFF.

This chain uses TRBV28 with TRBJ2-7, with D perhaps TRBD1 (6 bases). The CDR3 spans 15 residues. V lost 6 bases, J lost 2 bases, and 17 bases lay in between. Germline V gene sequence: CDR1 MDHEN, CDR2 SYDVKM. CDR3 protein: CASRPTGYSTYEQYF. The CDR3 DNA follows: TGTGCCAGCAGACCTACAGGGTATTCAACCTACGAGCAGTACTTC.

The sample holds a few counts of this clone. V usage is TRBV5-1 and J usage is TRBJ1-4; 9 bases map to TRBD1. The CDR3 length is 15 residues. Germline V CDR1 and CDR2: SGHRS, YFSETQ. After removal of 1 base from V and 7 bases from J, the junction contained 5 bases not matched to a gene. CDR3 region: CASSLSGTGSEKLFF. The CDR3 DNA sequence: TGCGCCAGCAGCTTGTCCGGGACAGGGTCTGAAAAACTGTTTTTT. The complete variable domain, with remaining parts taken from reference TRBV5-1 and TRBJ1-4, reads KAGVTQTPRYLIKTRGQQVTLSCSPISGHRSVSWYQQTPGQGLQFLFEYFSETQRNKGNFPGRFSGRQFSNSRSEMNVSTLELGDSALYLCASSLSGTGSEKLFFGSGTQLSVL.

This clone was detected once. This chain connects TRBV12-3 or TRBV12-4 to TRBJ2-7, with D tentatively TRBD2 (6 bases). Deletions cut 3 bases from V and 3 bases from J, with 9 bases between. The CDR3 length is 13 residues. CDR3 region: CASSFGGVYEQYF. DNA for the CDR3: TGTGCCAGCAGTTTTGGAGGGGTCTACGAGCAGTACTTC.

This chain joins TRBV19 and TRBJ1-1; D is unclear. Between the trimmed V and J ends, which lost 8 bases and 2 bases, there was a span of 12 bases. This CDR3 is built from 13 residues. Germline V gene sequence: CDR1 LNHDA, CDR2 SQIVND (reference sequence). CDR3 sequence reads: CASENRENTEAFF. In DNA form, the CDR3 reads TGTGCCAGTGAAAATCGGGAAAACACTGAAGCTTTCTTT.

The J gene is TRBJ2-5, the V gene TRBV3-1 (or the pseudogene TRBV3-2); 7 nucleotides match TRBD2. Germline loops: CDR1 LGHDT, CDR2 YNNKEL (reference sequence). CDR3 size: 16 residues. The ends lost 0 bases at V and 2 bases at J; junction bases unmatched: 6. CDR3 sequence (DNA): TGTGCCAGCAGCCAAGAGACTAGCAGTGGGCAAGAGACCCAGTACTTC. It yields the protein CASSQETSSGQETQYF.

The chain joins TRBV6-5 to TRBJ1-5, with 7 bases lining up with TRBD1. Trimming removed 8 bases from V and 1 base from J; junction bases left unmatched: 2. CDR3 length: 13 amino acids. Germline values: CDR1 MNHEY, CDR2 SVGAGI. The CDR3 nucleotides read TGTGCCAGCGGGGGACAGAGCAATCAGCCCCAGCATTTT. It specifies CASGGQSNQPQHF.

The chain uses TRBV6-1 and TRBJ2-4; 11 bases are shared with TRBD2. Germline assignment: CDR1 MNHNS and CDR2 SASEGT. V was clipped by 1 base and J by 0 bases; unmatched bases: 11. The CDR3 length is 20 residues. As DNA, the CDR3 is TGTGCCAGCAGTGAAGGGTGGCTAGCGGGGGGATTACTAGCCAAAAACATTCAGTACTTC. It codes for CASSEGWLAGGLLAKNIQYF.

The V call is TRBV9, the J call TRBJ2-7; D not certain. Trimming shortened V by 6 bases and J by 0 bases, and 13 bases separated the two germline ends. Germline V gene lookup returns CDR1 SGDLS and CDR2 YYNGEE. The CDR3 spans 14 residues. The chain's CDR3 is CASTRLESSYEQYF. The CDR3 DNA reads as TGTGCCAGCACCAGACTGGAGAGCTCCTACGAGCAGTACTTC. The variable domain in full, with the rest retrieved from reference TRBV9 and TRBJ2-7, is DSGVTQTPKHLITATGQRVTLRCSPRSGDLSVYWYQQSLDQGLQFLIQYYNGEERAKGNILERFSAQQFPDLHSELNLSSLELGDSALYFCASTRLESSYEQYFGPGTRLTVT.

The genes are TRBV9 and TRBJ1-3; weak D call: TRBD1 (6 bases). Trimming shortened V by 4 bases and J by 1 base, and 15 bases separated the two germline ends. The CDR3 is made up of 16 amino acids. The germline gives CDR1 SGDLS, CDR2 YYNGEE. The CDR3 sequence is CASSTKTGRSGNTIYF. Written as DNA, the CDR3 is TGTGCCAGCAGCACCAAAACAGGGAGATCTGGAAACACCATATATTTT.

The chain joins TRBV24-1 to TRBJ2-7; maybe TRBD2 (6 bases). Germline-derived CDR1 and CDR2 are KGHDR and SFDVKD. There are 16 residues in the CDR3. Deletions cut 4 bases from V and 9 bases from J, with 24 bases between. CDR3 in DNA: TGTGCCACCAGTGAGGCGGGACTCGGGACTGTTGGTGTGCAGTACTTC. Translated: CATSEAGLGTVGVQYF.

This chain uses TRBV28 with TRBJ1-1; 9 positions match TRBD1. V was clipped by 6 bases and J by 5 bases; unmatched bases: 7. This CDR3 has 14 residues. The germline gives CDR1 MDHEN, CDR2 SYDVKM. DNA of the CDR3: TGTGCCAGCAGCTACAGGGGGCGAAGGACTGAAGCTTTCTTT. Amino acids: CASSYRGRRTEAFF.

Only one count was recorded for this clone. The chain couples TRBV30 to TRBJ1-3, with unresolved D. CDR3 size: 14 residues. Trimming pared 3 bases from V and 0 bases from J, leaving 9 bases between. Germline values: CDR1 GTSNPN, CDR2 SVGIG (reference sequence). CDR3 loop: CAWRYWSSGNTIYF. CDR3 sequence (DNA): TGTGCCTGGAGATACTGGAGCTCTGGAAACACCATATATTTT.

This chain links TRBV19 with TRBJ1-4, with 12 bases that match TRBD1. V was clipped by 5 bases and J by 8 bases; unmatched bases: 18. The germline gives CDR1 LNHDA, CDR2 SQIVND (reference sequence). The CDR3 has 19 residues. The CDR3 DNA is TGTGCCAGTAGTTATACAACCGGGACAGGGGGCGCGATTGAGGAAAAACTGTTTTTT. Amino acids: CASSYTTGTGGAIEEKLFF.

The chain employs TRBV7-3 and TRBJ2-1; 8 nucleotides agree with TRBD1. Germline loops: CDR1 SGHTA, CDR2 FQGTGA. Germline trimming cut 3 bases from V and 7 bases from J; bases unmatched to any gene: 11. There are 16 residues in the CDR3. The CDR3 DNA is TGTGCCAGCAGCTTTTTCCTTCAGGGGGCTGGGAATGAGCAGTTCTTC. Translated: CASSFFLQGAGNEQFF.

This clone occurred a few times. J is TRBJ2-5 and V is TRBV3-1 (or the pseudogene TRBV3-2), with 10 bases that match TRBD2. J gave up 5 bases and V 7 bases, and 13 bases lay outside the gene matches. Per the germline V gene, CDR1 is LGHDT and CDR2 is YNNKEL (reference sequence). This CDR3 is built from 16 residues. CDR3 coding DNA: TGTGCCAGCACCCGGGCCGGAGCGGGGGGGCGGGAGACCCAGTACTTC. It codes for CASTRAGAGGRETQYF.

V gene TRBV30 combines with J gene TRBJ2-2, with TRBD2 matching over 7 bases. The trim removed 8 bases at V and 6 bases at J, leaving 9 bases unmatched. The CDR3 runs to 13 residues. Germline V gene data show CDR1 as GTSNPN and CDR2 as SVGIG (reference sequence). Here the CDR3 DNA reads TGTGCCGGGGCGGGAGCCTCGGCCGGGGAGCTGTTTTTT. Protein: CAGAGASAGELFF.

This sequence joins TRBV5-4 and TRBJ2-1; 9 nucleotides agree with TRBD1. The CDR3 is made up of 16 amino acids. Germline CDR1 SGHNT, CDR2 YYREEE (reference sequence). J gave up 4 bases and V 4 bases, and 9 bases lay outside the gene matches. CDR3 coding DNA: TGTGCCAGCAGCAGGGCCGGGACAGGGATTTACAATGAGCAGTTCTTC. Translated: CASSRAGTGIYNEQFF.

This rearrangement joins TRBV11-3 to TRBJ2-3; TRBD2 matches 15 bases. The CDR3 covers 20 residues. From germline, CDR1 is SGHNT and CDR2 YENEEA. Trimming took 2 bases from V and 1 from J; bases not matched to a gene: 10. CDR3 region: CASSLRGLAGGEICTDTQYF. The CDR3 DNA follows: TGTGCCAGCAGCTTACGAGGACTAGCGGGGGGGGAGATATGCACAGATACGCAGTATTTT.

This chain links TRBV18 with TRBJ1-5, with 9 bases identical to TRBD1. The length of the CDR3 is 14 residues. From germline, CDR1 is KGHSH and CDR2 LQKENI. V shed 3 bases, J shed 5 bases, and the junction held 2 bases outside the gene matches. The CDR3 loop reads CASSPGTGYQPQHF. The CDR3 DNA reads as TGTGCCAGCTCACCCGGGACAGGGTATCAGCCCCAGCATTTT.

V gene TRBV5-1 combines with J gene TRBJ2-3; the D gene is possibly TRBD2 (5 bases). This CDR3 has 11 amino acids. V shed 4 bases and J shed 7 bases, with 7 bases lying between them. The germline CDR1 and CDR2 sequences are SGHRS and YFSETQ. This CDR3 reads CASSLTNTQYF. The CDR3 DNA sequence: TGCGCCAGCAGCCTGACTAATACGCAGTATTTT.